Given below is one T cell receptor beta chain in context. The study profiled TCR beta VDJ and CDR3 using genomic DNA as template. One entry per CDR3 protein results from TCRdb running MiXCR on the reads. The data hold about 98,000 distinct CDR3 sequences, with roughly two thirds observed a single time. The germline CDR1 and CDR2 sequences are DFQATT and SNEGSKA (reference sequence). This CDR3 comprises 11 residues. V gave up 6 bases and J gave up 6 bases, with 12 bases separating them. The data derive from a study of CD8+CD57+ T cells in acquired aplastic anemia. Patients sequenced had flow cytometry evidence of CD8+CD57+ cell expansion.

The sample comprised sorted CD4+, CD8+, or CD8+CD57+ T cells (not recorded which) from PBMCs. The TCR originated in a human donor with aplastic anemia. The chain joins TRBV20-1 to TRBJ2-7; D may be TRBD2 (5 bases). CDR3 protein: CSATDSTEQYF. DNA for the CDR3: TGCAGTGCCACGGACTCCACCGAGCAGTACTTC.